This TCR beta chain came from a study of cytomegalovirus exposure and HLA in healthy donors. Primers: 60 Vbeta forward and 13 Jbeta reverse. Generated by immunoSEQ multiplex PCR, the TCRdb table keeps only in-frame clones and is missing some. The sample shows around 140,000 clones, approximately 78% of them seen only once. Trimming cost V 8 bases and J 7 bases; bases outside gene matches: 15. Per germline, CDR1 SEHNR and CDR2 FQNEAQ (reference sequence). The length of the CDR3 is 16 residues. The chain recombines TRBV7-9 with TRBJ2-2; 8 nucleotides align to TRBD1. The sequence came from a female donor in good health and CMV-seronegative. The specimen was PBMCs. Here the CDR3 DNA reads TGTGCCAGCCCTTCACCCAACGACAGGGGTAACGGGGAGCTGTTTTTT. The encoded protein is CASPSPNDRGNGELFF.